This TCR beta chain was sequenced for a study of graft-versus-host responses after intestinal transplantation. For the study at large: All of the recipients had induction that used anti-thymocyte globulin, then tacrolimus and steroids for two to four years.

Study-level points and caveats: Recipient marrow contained GvH clones, some of which appeared first in ileum or blood.

Notes on this clone: Its antigen is not known.

Clones were read by immunoSEQ multiplex PCR, and TCRdb kept only the in-frame ones, dropping some. The table has under 50,000 clones, 89% seen once. This CDR3 is 15 amino acids long. Germline V lookup: CDR1 SGHAT, CDR2 FQNNGV. The V and J ends lost 1 base and 4 bases, in that order; junction bases with no gene match: 3. The TCR sequence derives from a human patient who received an intestinal transplant, so some T cells may come from the graft donor. The material sequenced was PBMCs, taken 267 days after transplant. The chain joins TRBV11-2 to TRBJ2-3; the match to TRBD1 covers 9 bases. The CDR3 spells CASSLGDRVPDTQYF. In nucleotides, the CDR3 is TGTGCCAGCAGCTTAGGGGACAGGGTTCCAGATACGCAGTATTTT. Full variable domain (missing parts from reference TRBV11-2 and TRBJ2-3): EAGVAQSPRYKIIEKRQSVAFWCNPISGHATLYWYQQILGQGPKLLIQFQNNGVVDDSQLPKDRFSAERLKGVDSTLKIQPAKLEDSAVYLCASSLGDRVPDTQYFGPGTRLTVL.